Described below is a single T cell receptor beta chain sequence and its context. Data came from immunoSEQ multiplex PCR; TCRdb stores just in-frame clones and leaves some out. Of approximately 180,000 clones listed, more than 80% are singletons. The sample originates from a study of T cell responses to AZD1222 COVID-19 vaccine. The CDR3 runs to 15 residues. Per the germline V gene, CDR1 is LNHNV and CDR2 is YYDKDF (reference sequence). Trimming removed 4 bases at V and 8 bases at J, with 18 bases between. The sample was peripheral blood, taken 28 days after the second dose of the MenACWY control vaccine. This receptor was obtained from an adult who received the MenACWY meningococcal vaccine as a control. The chain joins TRBV15 to TRBJ2-1; the D call may be TRBD1 or TRBD2 (5 bases each). The CDR3 sequence is CATSTSRERGHEQFF. The CDR3 DNA reads as TGTGCCACCAGCACTAGTAGAGAGAGGGGCCATGAGCAGTTCTTC.